This T cell receptor beta chain was profiled in a study of cytomegalovirus exposure and HLA in healthy donors. Study outcomes and limitations: The study carried out a later analysis of TCR beta sequences. It associated approximately 17,000 of them with specific HLA alleles at a false discovery rate of 0.05.

About this clone: Antigen specificity is unknown.

The CDR3 runs to 14 residues. PCR primers comprised 60 Vbeta and 13 Jbeta primers. The table came from immunoSEQ multiplex PCR; TCRdb's copy has only in-frame clones and leaves some out. The sample holds about 140,000 clones. The chain has TRBV21-1 and TRBJ1-1; the listed D gene, TRBD1, was not tested against the DNA. TRBV21-1 is annotated as a pseudogene. The clonotype comes from a woman aged 18-29 years in good health and CMV-seronegative. The specimen sequenced was PBMCs. CDR3 bases: TGTGCCAGCAGCAAAGAAGACAGGGAGCCTGAAGCTTTCTTT. Translation: CASSKEDREPEAFF.